The 7 T cell receptor beta chains reported below all come from one sample, sequenced in a study of CD8 T cells in Susac syndrome. The RNA, about 0.45 to 1 ug, was put through reverse transcription using random hexamers. TCRdb reanalysed the immunoSEQ multiplex PCR reads using MiXCR and keeps one entry per CDR3 protein. There are 350,000 to 550,000 distinct CDR3 sequences in the sample; 85% to 90% occur only once, and 0.09% to 0.15% lies in the top ten. Source material: CD8+ T cells from PBMCs. The source of these receptors is a human donor with multiple sclerosis.

A single count supports this clonotype. V gene TRBV4-1 combines with J gene TRBJ2-7, with a weak D call TRBD2 (5 bases). With 1 base removed from V and 6 bases from J, the gap between germline ends came to 10 bases. The CDR3 is 13 residues long. From germline, CDR1 is MGHRA and CDR2 YSYEKL. The CDR3 is CASSQGRGFEQYF. The CDR3, as DNA: TGCGCCAGCAGCCAAGGTCGGGGATTCGAGCAGTACTTC.

The chain employs TRBV12-3 or TRBV12-4 and TRBJ2-1, with 11 nucleotides matching TRBD2. The junction had 4 bases not matched to a gene; V was cut back by 7 bases and J by 5 bases. CDR3 length: 14 residues. CDR3: CASTPGLADNEQFF. In DNA, the CDR3 is TGTGCCAGCACCCCGGGACTAGCGGACAATGAGCAGTTCTTC.

This clonotype was seen a single time. The chain employs TRBV29-1 and TRBJ1-1, with TRBD1 as a possible D gene (5 bases). Per germline, CDR1 SQVTM and CDR2 ANQGSEA. V gave up 1 base and J gave up 4 bases, with 10 bases separating them. The CDR3 has 13 amino acids. The chain's CDR3 is CSVEVLGATEAFF. As DNA, the CDR3 is TGCAGCGTTGAAGTCCTTGGGGCCACTGAAGCTTTCTTT.

This clonotype has at least ten counts. The J gene is TRBJ1-5, the V gene TRBV5-4, with TRBD1 matching over 8 bases. Losses at the gene ends were 4 bases for V and 3 bases for J; bases not matched to a gene: 6. The length of the CDR3 is 15 residues. In germline, CDR1 is SGHNT, CDR2 YYREEE (reference sequence). The CDR3 DNA reads TGTGCCAGCAGCCCCGGGACAGGCGTCAATCAGCCCCAGCATTTT. Protein sequence: CASSPGTGVNQPQHF.

J is TRBJ1-5 and V is TRBV5-1; 7 bases agree with TRBD1. Per the germline V gene, CDR1 is SGHRS and CDR2 is YFSETQ. The CDR3 length is 15 residues. V was pared by 3 bases and J by 0 bases, with 3 bases of the junction left unmatched. The CDR3 region has the DNA TGCGCCAGCAGCTGGACAGGTAATAGCAATCAGCCCCAGCATTTT. Translated: CASSWTGNSNQPQHF.

The chain recombines TRBV13 with TRBJ2-5, with a possible D match to TRBD1 (8 bases). The CDR3 length is 16 residues. V was trimmed by 5 bases and J by 4 bases, leaving 20 bases between them. Germline-derived CDR1 and CDR2 are PRHDT and FYEKMQ (reference sequence). The CDR3, as DNA: TGTGCCAGCAGCACGAGAGCGGGACAGGCCCTAGAGACCCAGTACTTC. The encoded protein is CASSTRAGQALETQYF. Looking up the rest from reference TRBV13 and TRBJ2-5 gives the full variable domain: AAGVIQSPRHLIKEKRETATLKCYPIPRHDTVYWYQQGPGQDPQFLISFYEKMQSDKGSIPDRFSAQQFSDYHSELNMSSLELGDSALYFCASSTRAGQALETQYFGPGTRLLVL.

V and J are TRBV28 and TRBJ2-2; D is unclear. The V end lost 3 bases, the J end lost 4 bases, and 12 bases lay between the germline ends. This CDR3 has 15 amino acids. Germline V gives CDR1 MDHEN, CDR2 SYDVKM. CDR3 DNA: TGTGCCAGCAGTTTTAGGGCAGTTCTCACCGGGGAGCTGTTTTTT. Protein product: CASSFRAVLTGELFF.